This T cell receptor beta chain was captured in a study of T cells in Graves' hyperthyroidism and ophthalmopathy. CDR1 is MNHNS, CDR2 SASEGT, per germline. This CDR3 is built from 12 residues. The ends were cut back, 11 bases at V and 7 bases at J, with 15 bases in the middle. Authors of the study amplified TCR beta CDR3 regions from RNA transcripts. With the HTBI primer set, the TCR CDR3 went through a first round of RT-PCR. One entry per CDR3 protein, called by TCRdb with MiXCR from the multiplex PCR reads. The sample lists hundreds of thousands of distinct CDR3 sequences, about 17% seen once, with approximately 15% in the top ten. This clonotype was recorded many times.

The sequenced sample consisted of blood. This TCR was recovered from a woman between 50 and 59 years old with Graves' hyperthyroidism that later progressed to Graves' ophthalmopathy. This chain uses TRBV6-1 with TRBJ1-5; TRBD1 is a possible D gene (6 bases). The CDR3 DNA is TGTGCCGGCGGGGGGGGGCTACAGCCCCAGCATTTT. This gives the protein CAGGGGLQPQHF.